Each of the 27 T cell receptor beta chains below was sequenced from the same sample in a study of identical twins. TCRdb recomputed calls from the 5' RACE reads with MiXCR, one row per CDR3 protein. Here the sample spans around 960,000 distinct CDR3 sequences, 9% to 15% being singletons. The same data also contributed to another study, on yellow fever vaccine responses in identical twins.

The sequenced material came from PBMCs. Receptors were obtained from a young woman in good health.

This clonotype was seen a few times. The V call is TRBV5-1, the J call TRBJ2-7; 8 nucleotides agree with TRBD1. This CDR3 contains 16 residues. V lost 4 bases, J lost 6 bases, and 15 bases stayed unmatched. Per germline, CDR1 SGHRS and CDR2 YFSETQ. The CDR3 nucleotides read TGCGCCAGCAGCAAGACCTGGACAGGGATGGATATCGAGCAGTACTTC. Amino acids: CASSKTWTGMDIEQYF. Looking up the rest from reference TRBV5-1 and TRBJ2-7 gives the full variable domain: KAGVTQTPRYLIKTRGQQVTLSCSPISGHRSVSWYQQTPGQGLQFLFEYFSETQRNKGNFPGRFSGRQFSNSRSEMNVSTLELGDSALYLCASSKTWTGMDIEQYFGPGTRLTVT.

This clonotype has just a few counts. The chain has TRBV24-1 and TRBJ2-2, with D possibly being TRBD2 (6 bases). Trimming removed 4 bases at V and 1 base at J, with 15 bases between. CDR1 KGHDR and CDR2 SFDVKD come from the germline V gene. This CDR3 comprises 17 residues. The CDR3 nucleotides read TGTGCCACCAGTGACCTCGCGGGGCGGTTGAACACCGGGGAGCTGTTTTTT. It encodes CATSDLAGRLNTGELFF.

This clonotype has just a few counts. The chain recombines TRBV28 with TRBJ2-7; D gene unclear. CDR1 is MDHEN, CDR2 SYDVKM, per germline. This CDR3 region has 11 residues. Between the trimmed V and J ends, which lost 4 bases and 4 bases, there was a span of 5 bases. CDR3 amino acids: CASSCPYEQYV. The CDR3 DNA follows: TGTGCCAGCAGTTGCCCATACGAGCAGTACGTC.

The chain recombines TRBV4-1 with TRBJ1-5; D perhaps matches TRBD1 (5 bases). The CDR3 runs to 14 residues. V lost 3 bases and J lost 9, with 15 bases in between. Looked up from germline, CDR1 is MGHRA and CDR2 is YSYEKL. The CDR3 protein is CASSQAGTERPQHF. CDR3 nucleotide sequence: TGCGCCAGCAGCCAGGCTGGGACCGAACGGCCCCAGCATTTT.

V is TRBV4-2 and J is TRBJ2-2; 7 nucleotides align to TRBD2. V gave up 1 base and J gave up 2 bases; unmatched junction bases: 4. CDR3 length equals 16 residues. CDR1 and CDR2 from the germline V gene are LGHNA and YNFKEQ. CDR3 amino acids: CASSQGLADNTGELFF. Here the CDR3 DNA reads TGTGCCAGCAGCCAAGGACTAGCAGATAACACCGGGGAGCTGTTTTTT.

The genes are TRBV19 and TRBJ1-2; tentative D call: TRBD1 (6 bases). From germline, CDR1 is LNHDA and CDR2 SQIVND (reference sequence). The CDR3 totals 13 residues. Trimming removed 3 bases at V and 6 bases at J, with 11 bases between. CDR3 nucleotide sequence: TGTGCCAGTAGTATGCAGGGGATCGATGGCTACACCTTC. Amino acids: CASSMQGIDGYTF.

This clonotype has only one observation. This chain links TRBV20-1 with TRBJ1-2; D not resolved. The length of the CDR3 is 13 residues. V lost 7 bases and J 2 bases, leaving 14 bases between the germline ends. Germline V gene data show CDR1 as DFQATT and CDR2 as SNEGSKA (reference sequence). CDR3 sequence: CSDRNGENYGYTF. DNA for the CDR3: TGCAGTGACCGAAACGGGGAGAACTATGGCTACACCTTC.

This clonotype was seen many times. The chain is built from TRBV12-3 or TRBV12-4 and TRBJ1-2; 8 bases fit TRBD1. The CDR3 extends over 18 amino acids. V dropped 3 bases and J dropped 5; count of bases not matched to a gene: 17. The CDR3 region has the DNA TGTGCCAGCAGTTTGGACTTGGGACGCGGGACAGGTGCTTATGGCTACACCTTC. Protein: CASSLDLGRGTGAYGYTF.

In this sample, this clonotype turned up a few times. The V gene is TRBV20-1, the J gene TRBJ2-1; TRBD2 agrees at 8 bases. CDR1 is DFQATT, CDR2 SNEGSKA, per germline (reference sequence). Trimming took 0 bases from V and 2 from J; bases not matched to a gene: 6. The CDR3 has 16 residues. DNA of the CDR3: TGCAGTGCTAGAGATGCCACTAGCGGAACCTACAATGAGCAGTTCTTC. This sequence encodes CSARDATSGTYNEQFF.

This clonotype was recorded a few times. The chain is built from TRBV28 and TRBJ2-3; D is unclear. Trimming left V 5 bases short and J 2 bases short, with 11 bases between. The V gene's germline CDR1 is MDHEN and CDR2 SYDVKM. The CDR3 spans 14 residues. The CDR3 protein is CASSPHPYTDTQYF. CDR3 sequence (DNA): TGTGCCAGCAGTCCTCACCCGTACACAGATACGCAGTATTTT.

This clonotype has just a few counts. The DNA of the CDR3 is TGTGCCAGCTGGGGACGGGGGTCCTACACCTTC. Translation: CASWGRGSYTF. The chain links TRBV12-3 or TRBV12-4 to TRBJ1-2; D is possibly TRBD1 (5 bases). The CDR3 is 11 amino acids. Trimming took off 8 bases at V and 10 bases at J, with 14 bases between the two ends.

A few counts support this clonotype. The V gene is TRBV11-2, the J gene TRBJ2-5; D is perhaps TRBD1 (6 bases). CDR3 length: 16 residues. Germline CDR1 and CDR2: SGHAT and FQNNGV. Trimming pared 1 base from V and 0 bases from J, leaving 12 bases between. In DNA form, the CDR3 reads TGTGCCAGCAGCTTAGGGGCTGGGACAAACCAAGAGACCCAGTACTTC. Its translation: CASSLGAGTNQETQYF.

The chain employs TRBV5-6 and TRBJ2-5; D is unclear. Trimming took off 5 bases at V and 5 bases at J, with 10 bases between the two ends. Germline CDR1 reads SGHDT; CDR2 reads YYEEEE. The length of the CDR3 is 12 residues. CDR3 nucleotide sequence: TGTGCCAGCAGTATGGTGGGGGAGACCCAGTACTTC. Its translation: CASSMVGETQYF.

V is TRBV12-3 or TRBV12-4 and J is TRBJ2-1; weak D call: TRBD2 (5 bases). This CDR3 has 14 amino acids. Trimming took 6 bases from V and 5 from J, leaving 14 bases between them. DNA of the CDR3: TGTGCCAGCAGCCCCCCGAGCGGCGACAATGAGCAGTTCTTC. This sequence encodes CASSPPSGDNEQFF.

This clonotype was detected many times. V gene TRBV12-3 or TRBV12-4 combines with J gene TRBJ1-5; D is undetermined. V lost 3 bases and J lost 4, with 4 bases in between. The CDR3 is 12 amino acids. The CDR3 is CASSFGNQPQHF. The CDR3 coding sequence is TGTGCCAGCAGTTTCGGGAATCAGCCCCAGCATTTT.

This chain joins TRBV6-5 and TRBJ1-1, with 7 bases aligning to TRBD1. The CDR3 is made up of 16 amino acids. With V trimmed by 0 bases and J by 3 bases, 7 bases remained unmatched. Germline CDR1 and CDR2: MNHEY and SVGAGI. Here the CDR3 DNA reads TGTGCCAGCAGTTACTCACAGAGGGGGCTGGACACTGAAGCTTTCTTT. Protein product: CASSYSQRGLDTEAFF.

The chain joins TRBV12-3 or TRBV12-4 to TRBJ1-1; the match to TRBD1 covers 9 bases. The CDR3 loop spans 16 amino acids. V lost 0 bases, J lost 5 bases, and 7 bases stayed unmatched. Here the CDR3 DNA reads TGTGCCAGCAGTTTAGCAACTACAGGGGGCAGGACTGAAGCTTTCTTT. Protein sequence: CASSLATTGGRTEAFF.

The chain uses TRBV7-6 and TRBJ2-3; D remains unclear. This CDR3 region has 14 residues. V was clipped by 2 bases and J by 2 bases, with 8 bases between them. CDR1 is SGHVS, CDR2 FNYEAQ, per germline. The CDR3 coding sequence is TGTGCCAGCAGCTTAATCCAGAACACAGATACGCAGTATTTT. This translates into CASSLIQNTDTQYF.

The chain carries TRBV4-1 and TRBJ2-2, with D tentatively TRBD2 (5 bases). CDR1 is MGHRA, CDR2 YSYEKL, per germline. The CDR3 has 15 residues. V was clipped by 5 bases and J by 4 bases, with 14 bases between them. The CDR3 region has the DNA TGCGCCAGCAGCATAGCGCATTCGAGCACCGGGGAGCTGTTTTTT. Translating it yields CASSIAHSSTGELFF.

This clonotype was observed a handful of times. CDR3 amino acids: CASSLERDQPQHF. The CDR3, as DNA: TGTGCCAGCAGCTTAGAGAGGGATCAGCCCCAGCATTTT. The chain combines TRBV7-2 with TRBJ1-5; D uncertain. The CDR3 totals 13 residues. V was trimmed by 1 base and J by 5 bases, leaving 6 bases between them. CDR1 is SGHTA and CDR2 is FQGNSA in the germline V gene.

The V gene is TRBV7-6, the J gene TRBJ2-3; 10 bases line up with TRBD2. There are 15 residues in the CDR3. V lost 6 bases and J lost 2; bases outside the gene matches: 5. The germline CDR1 and CDR2 sequences are SGHVS and FNYEAQ. CDR3 in DNA: TGTGCCAGCAGGGCTAGCGGGAGTTCCACAGATACGCAGTATTTT. It yields the protein CASRASGSSTDTQYF.

The chain links TRBV7-2 to TRBJ2-7; 8 bases line up with TRBD2. V trimming: 5 bases; J trimming: 7 bases; junction bases outside the gene matches: 13. There are 15 residues in the CDR3. The germline V gene encodes CDR1 SGHTA and CDR2 FQGNSA. CDR3 sequence (DNA): TGTGCCAGCAGCCTCCCGGGACTAGGGGCTAAAGAGCAGTACTTC. Translation gives CASSLPGLGAKEQYF.

The rearrangement uses TRBV12-3 or TRBV12-4 and TRBJ1-5; 10 positions match TRBD1. The CDR3 totals 15 residues. J lost 7 bases, V lost 5 bases, and 8 bases had no gene match. Written as DNA, the CDR3 is TGTGCCAGCAGTCCAGGACAGGGGGTTGGACAGCCCCAGCATTTT. Translated, it gives CASSPGQGVGQPQHF.

This clonotype has just a few counts. This chain connects TRBV29-1 to TRBJ2-1; 9 bases line up with TRBD2. Germline V gives CDR1 SQVTM, CDR2 ANQGSEA. Trimming at V came to 3 bases and at J to 1 base, leaving 7 bases not matched to a gene. CDR3 length: 16 residues. CDR3 sequence: CSVEGGRAVSYNEQFF. CDR3 coding DNA: TGCAGCGTTGAGGGCGGGAGGGCCGTATCCTACAATGAGCAGTTCTTC.

This clonotype was seen a handful of times. V usage is TRBV11-1 and J usage is TRBJ2-3, with 9 nucleotides matching TRBD1. Trimming cost V 5 bases and J 2 bases; bases outside gene matches: 5. CDR1 and CDR2 from the germline V gene are SGHAT and FQDESV (reference sequence). The CDR3 has 15 amino acids. The CDR3 sequence: CASSAGTGLTDTQYF. DNA for the CDR3: TGTGCCAGCAGCGCCGGGACAGGGCTCACAGATACGCAGTATTTT.

The chain is built from TRBV7-9 and TRBJ2-3; no firm D call. Trimming removed 4 bases at V and 4 bases at J, with 12 bases between. Germline V gene lookup returns CDR1 SEHNR and CDR2 FQNEAQ (reference sequence). CDR3 length equals 14 residues. Here the CDR3 reads CASSSQTSADTQYF. The CDR3 nucleotides are TGTGCCAGCAGCTCACAGACATCCGCAGATACGCAGTATTTT. The variable domain in full, completed from reference TRBV7-9 and TRBJ2-3, reads DTGVSQNPRHKITKRGQNVTFRCDPISEHNRLYWYRQTLGQGPEFLTYFQNEAQLEKSRLLSDRFSAERPKGSFSTLEIQRTEQGDSAMYLCASSSQTSADTQYFGPGTRLTVL.

This clonotype was detected only a few times. This sequence joins TRBV7-2 and TRBJ1-2; TRBD1 matches at 9 bases. This CDR3 has 14 amino acids. V trimming: 5 bases; J trimming: 6 bases; junction bases outside the gene matches: 7. CDR1 is SGHTA, CDR2 FQGNSA, per germline. This CDR3 is CASSPWTGANGYTF. CDR3 in DNA: TGTGCCAGCAGCCCCTGGACAGGGGCTAATGGCTACACCTTC.